This T cell receptor beta chain derives from a study of preoperative IRX-2 immunotherapy in early breast cancer. V was clipped by 2 bases and J by 6 bases; unmatched bases: 6. The CDR3 runs to 14 residues. CDR1 is LNHDA, CDR2 SQIVND, per germline (reference sequence). Specified treatment: preoperative locoregional IRX-2 cytokine immunotherapy. Samples came from a phase Ib trial of preoperative locoregional IRX-2 cytokine immunotherapy. Data came from immunoSEQ multiplex PCR; TCRdb stores just in-frame clones and leaves some out. The repertoire holds around 95,000 clones, with around 86% as singletons.

The TCR originated in a human donor with breast cancer. Sequencing was performed on tumor tissue, taken after IRX-2 immunotherapy. V gene TRBV19 combines with J gene TRBJ2-7; 8 nucleotides align to TRBD1. Here the CDR3 DNA reads TGTGCCAGTAGTATATTGGACAGGGCATCCGAGCAGTACTTC. Translated: CASSILDRASEQYF.